The next 32 T cell receptor beta chains were all read from a single sample in a study of blood T cell repertoires in COVID-19. TCRdb's table, derived via immunoSEQ multiplex PCR, lists solely in-frame clones and lacks some. The data hold about 150,000 clones, with roughly 85% observed a single time. Sequenced material: PBMCs or T cells enriched from blood (not recorded which). These receptors were taken from a man aged 45-65 years who had recovered from COVID-19.

V is TRBV10-3 and J is TRBJ1-1, with no clear D. CDR3 length: 13 amino acids. Germline CDR1 and CDR2: ENHRY and SYGVKD. Trimming took off 4 bases at V and 4 bases at J, with 10 bases between the two ends. The CDR3 DNA sequence: TGTGCCATCAGTGGGGGAGTATTCACTGAAGCTTTCTTT. It yields the protein CAISGGVFTEAFF.

This sequence joins TRBV6-2 or TRBV6-3 and TRBJ1-6, with D uncertain. V was shortened by 0 bases and J by 0 bases, with 9 bases between the two germline ends. This CDR3 is 17 amino acids long. Germline CDR1 and CDR2: MNHEY and SVGEGT. CDR3 loop: CASSYSSRSSYNSPLHF. The DNA for the CDR3 is TGTGCCAGCAGTTACTCGAGCCGGAGCTCCTATAATTCACCCCTCCACTTT.

The chain joins TRBV28 to TRBJ1-2; TRBD1 is a possible D gene (5 bases). Germline loops: CDR1 MDHEN, CDR2 SYDVKM. V was cut by 1 base and J by 1 base, with 7 bases left in between. The CDR3 is 14 residues long. Here the CDR3 reads CASSLYRGNYGYTF. In DNA, the CDR3 is TGTGCCAGCAGTTTATATAGGGGTAACTATGGCTACACCTTC.

The chain joins TRBV6-4 to TRBJ1-6, with 10 bases matching TRBD1. This CDR3 contains 14 residues. Germline CDR1 and CDR2: MRHNA and SNTAGT. The ends lost 4 bases at V and 9 bases at J; junction bases unmatched: 3. CDR3 region: CASSADRGRSPLHF. The CDR3 DNA reads TGTGCCAGCAGTGCTGACAGGGGGCGTTCACCCCTCCACTTT.

The chain links TRBV7-3 to TRBJ2-7; maybe TRBD1 (6 bases). CDR1 and CDR2 from the germline V gene are SGHTA and FQGTGA. The V gene lost 5 bases and the J gene lost 0 bases, with 17 bases spanning the gap. The CDR3 extends over 16 amino acids. The CDR3 sequence is CASSQGDRLSSYEQYF. The DNA for the CDR3 is TGTGCCAGCAGCCAAGGAGACAGGCTGAGCTCCTACGAGCAGTACTTC.

The rearrangement links TRBV7-9 to TRBJ1-5; no clear D. Germline-derived CDR1 and CDR2 are SEHNR and FQNEAQ (reference sequence). The CDR3 runs 15 residues. V was trimmed by 0 bases and J by 2 bases, leaving 8 bases between them. CDR3: CASSLASGGNQPQHF. In DNA, the CDR3 is TGTGCCAGCAGCTTAGCATCCGGGGGCAATCAGCCCCAGCATTTT.

This chain uses TRBV28 with TRBJ1-2, with 10 bases matching TRBD1. From germline, CDR1 is MDHEN and CDR2 SYDVKM. Losses at the gene ends were 5 bases for V and 8 bases for J; bases not matched to a gene: 8. This CDR3 is built from 14 residues. The CDR3 bases are TGTGCCAGCAGTACCGGACAGGGGGTAGGGGGCTACACCTTC. Translated, it gives CASSTGQGVGGYTF.

The chain combines TRBV3-1 (or the pseudogene TRBV3-2) with TRBJ2-1; no reliable D call. There are 12 residues in the CDR3. CDR1 and CDR2 from the germline V gene are LGHDT and YNNKEL (reference sequence). Trimming removed 8 bases from V and 7 bases from J, with 12 bases in between. CDR3 region: CASHSLENEQFF. As DNA, the CDR3 is TGTGCCAGCCACTCTCTAGAAAATGAGCAGTTCTTC.

The chain employs TRBV4-3 and TRBJ2-5, with D perhaps matching TRBD1 (5 bases). Germline lookup yields CDR1 LGHNA and CDR2 YSLEER. V gave up 0 bases and J gave up 3 bases, with 5 bases separating them. The CDR3 contains 13 residues. The CDR3 region is CASSQETEETQYF. The CDR3, as DNA: TGCGCCAGCAGCCAAGAGACAGAAGAGACCCAGTACTTC.

This clone occurred once. The V call is TRBV4-3, the J call TRBJ2-2; tentative D call: TRBD2 (5 bases). V was clipped by 2 bases and J by 7 bases, with 8 bases between them. Germline assignment: CDR1 LGHNA and CDR2 YSLEER. The CDR3 sequence is 13 residues long. This CDR3 reads CASSQLEGGELFF. Here the CDR3 DNA reads TGCGCCAGCAGCCAACTCGAGGGCGGGGAGCTGTTTTTT.

The chain joins TRBV18 to TRBJ1-2, with 9 bases that match TRBD1. Germline loops: CDR1 KGHSH, CDR2 LQKENI. The CDR3 runs to 16 residues. V shed 4 bases, J shed 0 bases, and the junction held 6 bases outside the gene matches. The CDR3 sequence is CASSLSRDRANYGYTF. The CDR3 DNA follows: TGTGCCAGCTCACTCTCCCGGGACAGGGCTAACTATGGCTACACCTTC.

The J gene is TRBJ1-4, the V gene TRBV6-5; weak D call: TRBD1 (6 bases). Germline CDR1 reads MNHEY; CDR2 reads SVGAGI. V was pared by 0 bases and J by 4 bases, with 6 bases between. This CDR3 has 14 amino acids. The CDR3 DNA reads as TGTGCCAGCAGTTACTCCAGGGGTAATGAAAAACTGTTTTTT. Translation gives CASSYSRGNEKLFF.

V gene TRBV28 combines with J gene TRBJ1-6; tentative D call: TRBD1 (5 bases). In germline, CDR1 is MDHEN, CDR2 SYDVKM. The CDR3 length is 16 residues. V was cut by 9 bases and J by 10 bases, with 25 bases left in between. CDR3 amino acids: CASNRDAGPGDSPLHF. Written as DNA, the CDR3 is TGTGCCAGTAACCGGGACGCCGGGCCGGGAGACTCACCCCTCCACTTT.

This clone showed up just once. As the CDR3 is not closed by the conserved phenylalanine or tryptophan, this likely results from a read error. The DNA is omitted, as the CDR3 cannot be located on it reliably, and the CDR3 follows TCRdb's listing. CDR3 residues: CASTTAGKTV. The chain recombines TRBV28 with TRBJ2-2; the D call TRBD1 from the table was never checked on the DNA. Including both end residues, the CDR3 is 10 amino acids long. Germline CDR1 MDHEN, CDR2 SYDVKM.

The chain recombines TRBV20-1 with TRBJ1-2; TRBD1 might be the D (6 bases). The CDR3 is 13 amino acids. CDR1 DFQATT and CDR2 SNEGSKA come from the germline V gene (reference sequence). V lost 3 bases to trimming and J lost 3 bases, with 11 bases between them. The CDR3 region has the DNA TGCAGTGCTAGTCCGACAGGTGACTATGGCTACACCTTC. Translated: CSASPTGDYGYTF.

The CDR3 sequence: CASSLLAGYGYTF. CDR3 coding DNA: TGTGCCAGCAGTTTACTGGCAGGCTATGGCTACACCTTC. The chain links TRBV27 to TRBJ1-2, with D uncertain. Trimming removed 2 bases from V and 4 bases from J, with 8 bases in between. The CDR3 sequence is 13 residues long. Germline lookup yields CDR1 MNHEY and CDR2 SMNVEV (reference sequence).

The V and J genes are TRBV2 and TRBJ2-5; TRBD1 matches 7 bases. CDR3 size: 13 residues. CDR1 is SNHLY and CDR2 is FYNNEI in the germline V gene. After removal of 5 bases from V and 2 bases from J, the junction contained 2 bases not matched to a gene. The CDR3 sequence: CASSPGQQETQYF. The CDR3 bases are TGTGCCAGCAGTCCGGGACAGCAAGAGACCCAGTACTTC.

This clone was seen once. The CDR3 DNA sequence: TGTGCCAGCAGTTTTTGGGGACAACACTCTGGAAACACCATATATTTT. Protein: CASSFWGQHSGNTIYF. This chain connects TRBV28 to TRBJ1-3; tentative D call: TRBD1 (6 bases). Germline V gene data show CDR1 as MDHEN and CDR2 as SYDVKM. CDR3 length equals 16 residues. V was pared by 3 bases and J by 0 bases, with 12 bases between.

The rearrangement uses TRBV3-1 (or the pseudogene TRBV3-2) and TRBJ2-7, with 9 bases matching TRBD2. The CDR3 has 13 amino acids. V shed 8 bases and J 3 bases; nucleotides not matched to a gene: 5. Germline-derived CDR1 and CDR2 are LGHDT and YNNKEL (reference sequence). Written as DNA, the CDR3 is TGTGCCAGCCAGGGGACTAGCTACTACGAGCAGTACTTC. Protein: CASQGTSYYEQYF.

The chain joins TRBV30 to TRBJ1-6; 8 bases match TRBD1. The CDR3 totals 13 residues. CDR1 GTSNPN and CDR2 SVGIG come from the germline V gene (reference sequence). V shed 8 bases and J 8 bases; nucleotides not matched to a gene: 8. CDR3 DNA: TGTGCCGCGGGACAGGACGGTTATTCACCCCTCCACTTT. This codes for CAAGQDGYSPLHF.

V usage is TRBV15 and J usage is TRBJ2-7, with D possibly matching TRBD1 (6 bases). The CDR3 loop spans 14 amino acids. In germline, CDR1 is LNHNV, CDR2 YYDKDF (reference sequence). The V gene lost 0 bases and the J gene lost 5 bases, with 11 bases spanning the gap. The CDR3 sequence is CATSRETGPDEQYV. DNA for the CDR3: TGTGCCACCAGCAGAGAAACAGGGCCGGACGAGCAGTACGTC.

The CDR3 region has the DNA TGCAGTGCTAGTCCTGCAGGGAAGCTTAAGCTGTTTTTT. Encoded protein: CSASPAGKLKLFF. The V call is TRBV20-1, the J call TRBJ2-2, with D perhaps TRBD1 (5 bases). The ends were cut back, 3 bases at V and 12 bases at J, with 17 bases in the middle. The CDR3 covers 13 residues. In germline, CDR1 is DFQATT, CDR2 SNEGSKA (reference sequence).

The rearrangement links TRBV12-3 or TRBV12-4 to TRBJ1-1; D gene ambiguous. The CDR3 extends over 13 amino acids. Deletions cut 5 bases from V and 11 bases from J, with 18 bases between. The CDR3 spells CASSPRHPNGAFF. CDR3 DNA sequence: TGTGCCAGCAGTCCACGACACCCCAACGGCGCTTTCTTT.

The rearrangement links TRBV7-2 to TRBJ2-1; 9 bases fit TRBD2. CDR1 is SGHTA, CDR2 FQGNSA, per germline. The CDR3 is 17 residues long. V dropped 1 base and J dropped 8; count of bases not matched to a gene: 12. For the CDR3, the DNA is TGTGCCAGCAGCTTAGAGGCTGGTCGACTAGCGGTCGATGAGCAGTTCTTC. It encodes CASSLEAGRLAVDEQFF.

The rearrangement joins TRBV2 to TRBJ2-7; D is perhaps TRBD1 (6 bases). The CDR3 contains 14 residues. CDR1 is SNHLY and CDR2 is FYNNEI in the germline V gene. V was clipped by 6 bases and J by 4 bases, with 16 bases between them. The CDR3 bases are TGTGCCAGCAGCGGAGGCAGGGGTGCGTACGAGCAGTACGTC. It encodes CASSGGRGAYEQYV.

The chain is built from TRBV18 and TRBJ1-2; D gene unclear. Trimming cost V 3 bases and J 8 bases, with 13 bases left between them. Germline-derived CDR1 and CDR2 are KGHSH and LQKENI. The CDR3 runs to 13 residues. Here the CDR3 DNA reads TGTGCCAGCTCACCGGTGGCAGCGGGAGGCTACACCTTC. This encodes CASSPVAAGGYTF.

The rearrangement joins TRBV15 to TRBJ2-7; no firm D call. This CDR3 comprises 13 residues. Per the germline V gene, CDR1 is LNHNV and CDR2 is YYDKDF (reference sequence). The V gene lost 1 base and the J gene lost 3 bases, with 7 bases spanning the gap. CDR3 in amino acids: CATSRGLDYEQYF. As DNA, the CDR3 is TGTGCCACCAGCAGAGGTCTAGACTACGAGCAGTACTTC. Using reference TRBV15 and TRBJ2-7 for the parts outside the CDR3, the full variable domain is DAMVIQNPRYQVTQFGKPVTLSCSQTLNHNVMYWYQQKSSQAPKLLFHYYDKDFNNEADTPDNFQSRRPNTSFCFLDIRSPGLGDTAMYLCATSRGLDYEQYFGPGTRLTVT.

The chain is built from TRBV7-3 and TRBJ2-1; D gene uncertain. Germline CDR1 SGHTA, CDR2 FQGTGA. Trimming took off 1 base at V and 4 bases at J, with 8 bases between the two ends. There are 14 residues in the CDR3. CDR3 in DNA: TGTGCCAGCAGCTTAATGGGCATGTACAATGAGCAGTTCTTC. Its translation: CASSLMGMYNEQFF.

The chain recombines TRBV10-3 with TRBJ2-1; 8 bases line up with TRBD2. CDR3 size: 15 residues. Germline CDR1 is ENHRY and CDR2 is SYGVKD. V dropped 6 bases and J dropped 2; count of bases not matched to a gene: 6. The CDR3 protein is CAIREAGVAYNEQFF. CDR3 coding DNA: TGTGCCATCAGAGAAGCGGGAGTCGCCTACAATGAGCAGTTCTTC.

V usage is TRBV6-4 and J usage is TRBJ1-2; D gene uncertain. V lost 6 bases and J 5 bases, leaving 19 bases between the germline ends. Germline CDR1 and CDR2: MRHNA and SNTAGT. CDR3 length equals 15 residues. The CDR3 coding sequence is TGTGCCAGCAGAGCCCCTTGGTTACCCCGGTATGGCTACACCTTC. This sequence encodes CASRAPWLPRYGYTF.

The gene calls are TRBV6-5 and TRBJ2-7; 8 bases line up with TRBD2. Per germline, CDR1 MNHEY and CDR2 SVGAGI. V was clipped by 2 bases and J by 1 base; unmatched bases: 7. The CDR3 runs to 16 residues. CDR3 DNA sequence: TGTGCCAGCAGTTACGCATTTAGCGGGGCTTCCTACGAGCAGTACTTC. Residues: CASSYAFSGASYEQYF.

The chain couples TRBV2 to TRBJ1-5; D unclear. CDR1 is SNHLY and CDR2 is FYNNEI in the germline V gene. Trimming shortened V by 0 bases and J by 0 bases, and 12 bases separated the two germline ends. This CDR3 has 17 residues. The CDR3 is CASSEARLKVSNQPQHF. The CDR3 nucleotides read TGTGCCAGCAGTGAAGCGCGGTTAAAGGTTAGCAATCAGCCCCAGCATTTT.